A single TCR beta chain is shown here with its context. What it recognizes is unknown. This entry is derived from a study of cytomegalovirus exposure and HLA in healthy donors. Whole-study context: Early released data comprised 80 million or so unique TCRs from HLA-typed donors.

Study-level findings and limits: A later analysis found most CMV-associated TCR beta chains apparently HLA-restricted.

Trimming stripped 6 bases from V and 6 bases from J, with 9 bases between. The CDR3 has 11 amino acids. Germline V gene data show CDR1 as MNHNS and CDR2 as SASEGT. Primers included in the PCR were 60 Vbeta and 13 Jbeta primers. Profiled with immunoSEQ multiplex PCR; TCRdb holds only in-frame clones, not every one. The sample consists of about 130,000 clones, 80% of them appearing once. This TCR was recovered from a man aged 25-40 years in good health and CMV-seropositive. This chain joins TRBV6-1 and TRBJ2-7, with a possible D match to TRBD1 (6 bases). Sequenced sample: PBMCs. CDR3 protein: CASRDSIEQYF. CDR3 DNA: TGTGCCAGCAGGGACAGTATCGAGCAGTACTTC.